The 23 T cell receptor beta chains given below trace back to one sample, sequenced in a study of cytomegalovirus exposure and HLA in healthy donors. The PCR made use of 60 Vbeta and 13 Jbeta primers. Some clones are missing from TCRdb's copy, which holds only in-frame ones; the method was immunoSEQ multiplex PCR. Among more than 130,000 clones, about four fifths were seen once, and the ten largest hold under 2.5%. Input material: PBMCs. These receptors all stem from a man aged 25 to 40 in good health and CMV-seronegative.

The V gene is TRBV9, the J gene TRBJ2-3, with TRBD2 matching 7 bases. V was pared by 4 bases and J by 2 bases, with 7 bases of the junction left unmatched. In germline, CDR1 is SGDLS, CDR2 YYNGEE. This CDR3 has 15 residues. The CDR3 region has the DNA TGTGCCAGCAGCCAAGCGGGGTCTACCACAGATACGCAGTATTTT. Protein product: CASSQAGSTTDTQYF.

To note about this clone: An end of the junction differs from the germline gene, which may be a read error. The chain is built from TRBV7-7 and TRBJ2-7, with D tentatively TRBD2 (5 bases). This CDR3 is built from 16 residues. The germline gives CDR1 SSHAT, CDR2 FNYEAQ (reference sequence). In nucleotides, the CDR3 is TGTGCTAGCAGCTTAGTCCCGGCGGACGGCGCGGGCGAGCAGTACTTC. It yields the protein CASSLVPADGAGEQYF.

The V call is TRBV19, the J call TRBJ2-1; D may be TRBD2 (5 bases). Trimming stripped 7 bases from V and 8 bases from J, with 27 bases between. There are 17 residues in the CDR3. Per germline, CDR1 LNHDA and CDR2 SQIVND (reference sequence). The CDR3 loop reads CASTPAGVLNPYDEQFF. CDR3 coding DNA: TGTGCCAGTACCCCGGCCGGGGTGCTCAACCCGTACGATGAGCAGTTCTTC.

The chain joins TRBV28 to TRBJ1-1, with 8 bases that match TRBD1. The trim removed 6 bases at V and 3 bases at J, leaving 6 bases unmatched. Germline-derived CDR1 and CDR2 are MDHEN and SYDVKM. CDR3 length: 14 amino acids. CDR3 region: CASRSSQGDTEAFF. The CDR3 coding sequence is TGTGCCAGCAGGAGCTCACAGGGGGACACTGAAGCTTTCTTT. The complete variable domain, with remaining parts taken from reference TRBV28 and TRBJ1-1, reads DVKVTQSSRYLVKRTGEKVFLECVQDMDHENMFWYRQDPGLGLRLIYFSYDVKMKEKGDIPEGYSVSREKKERFSLILESASTNQTSMYLCASRSSQGDTEAFFGQGTRLTVV.

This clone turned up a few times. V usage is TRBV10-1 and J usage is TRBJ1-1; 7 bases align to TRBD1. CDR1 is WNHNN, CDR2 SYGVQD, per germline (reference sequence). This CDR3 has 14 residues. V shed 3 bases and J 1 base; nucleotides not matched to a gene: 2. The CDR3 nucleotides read TGCGCCAGCAGTGATTCAGGGGGGAACACTGAAGCTTTCTTT. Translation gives CASSDSGGNTEAFF.

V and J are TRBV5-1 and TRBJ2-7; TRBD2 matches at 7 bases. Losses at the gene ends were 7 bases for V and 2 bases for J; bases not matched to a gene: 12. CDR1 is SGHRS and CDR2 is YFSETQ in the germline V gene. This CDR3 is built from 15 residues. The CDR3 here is CASQDLAVRPYEQYF. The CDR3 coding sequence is TGCGCCAGCCAAGATCTAGCGGTAAGGCCCTACGAGCAGTACTTC.

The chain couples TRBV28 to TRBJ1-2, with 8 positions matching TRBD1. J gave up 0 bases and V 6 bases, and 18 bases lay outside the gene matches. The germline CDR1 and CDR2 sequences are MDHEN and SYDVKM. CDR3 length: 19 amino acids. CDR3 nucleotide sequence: TGTGCCAGCAGCGGCTTATCAGGGGGCCAAGCCCTTTCTAACTATGGCTACACCTTC. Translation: CASSGLSGGQALSNYGYTF.

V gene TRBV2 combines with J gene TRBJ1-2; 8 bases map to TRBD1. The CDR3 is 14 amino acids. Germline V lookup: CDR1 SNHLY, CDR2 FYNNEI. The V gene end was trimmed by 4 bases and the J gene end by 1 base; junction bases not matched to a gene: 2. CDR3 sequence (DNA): TGTGCCAGCAGTGTGGACAGGGTTAACTATGGCTACACCTTC. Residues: CASSVDRVNYGYTF. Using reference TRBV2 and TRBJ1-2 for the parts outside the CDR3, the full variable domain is EPEVTQTPSHQVTQMGQEVILRCVPISNHLYFYWYRQILGQKVEFLVSFYNNEISEKSEIFDDQFSVERPDGSNFTLKIRSTKLEDSAMYFCASSVDRVNYGYTFGSGTRLTVV.

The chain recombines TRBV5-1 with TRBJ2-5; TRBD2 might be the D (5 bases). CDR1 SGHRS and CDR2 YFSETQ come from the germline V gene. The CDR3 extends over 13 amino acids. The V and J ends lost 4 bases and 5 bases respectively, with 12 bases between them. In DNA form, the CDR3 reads TGCGCCAGCAGCCGCACTAGTGGGGAGACCCAGTACTTC. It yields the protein CASSRTSGETQYF.

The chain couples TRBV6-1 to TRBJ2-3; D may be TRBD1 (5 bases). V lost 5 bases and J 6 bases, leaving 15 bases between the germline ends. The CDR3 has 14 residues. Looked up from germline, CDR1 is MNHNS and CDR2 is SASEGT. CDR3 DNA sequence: TGTGCCAGCAGTTTTGGCAGGGCCAGGGATACGCAGTATTTT. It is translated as CASSFGRARDTQYF.

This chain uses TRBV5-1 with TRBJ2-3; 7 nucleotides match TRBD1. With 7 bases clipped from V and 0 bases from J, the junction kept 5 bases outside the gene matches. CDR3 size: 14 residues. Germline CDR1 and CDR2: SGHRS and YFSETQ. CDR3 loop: CASRLQGSTDTQYF. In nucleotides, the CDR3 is TGCGCCAGCCGGTTACAGGGGAGCACAGATACGCAGTATTTT. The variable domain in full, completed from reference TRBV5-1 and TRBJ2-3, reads KAGVTQTPRYLIKTRGQQVTLSCSPISGHRSVSWYQQTPGQGLQFLFEYFSETQRNKGNFPGRFSGRQFSNSRSEMNVSTLELGDSALYLCASRLQGSTDTQYFGPGTRLTVL.

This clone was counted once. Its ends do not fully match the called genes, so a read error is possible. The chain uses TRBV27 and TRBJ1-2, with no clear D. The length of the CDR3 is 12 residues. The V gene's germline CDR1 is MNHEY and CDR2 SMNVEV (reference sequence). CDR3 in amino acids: CASAGPGGGYPF. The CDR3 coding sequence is TGTGCCAGCGCGGGTCCTGGCGGCGGCTACCCCTTC.

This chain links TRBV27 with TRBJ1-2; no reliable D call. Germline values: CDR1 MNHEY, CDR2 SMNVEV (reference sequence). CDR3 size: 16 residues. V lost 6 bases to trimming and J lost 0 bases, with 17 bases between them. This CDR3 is CASRSAKGGANYGYTF. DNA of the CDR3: TGTGCCAGCAGATCCGCTAAGGGCGGGGCTAACTATGGCTACACCTTC.

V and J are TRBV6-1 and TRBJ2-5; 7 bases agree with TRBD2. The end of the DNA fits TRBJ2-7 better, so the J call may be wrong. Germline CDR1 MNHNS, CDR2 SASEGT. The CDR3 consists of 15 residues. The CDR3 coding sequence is TGTGCCAGCACTAAATTTATGGCGGGAGAGTACGAGCAGTACTTC. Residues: CASTKFMAGEYEQYF.

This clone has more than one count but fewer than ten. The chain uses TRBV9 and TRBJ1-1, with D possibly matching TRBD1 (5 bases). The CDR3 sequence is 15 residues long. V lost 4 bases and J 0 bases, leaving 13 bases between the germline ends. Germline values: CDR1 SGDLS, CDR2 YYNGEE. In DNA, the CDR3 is TGTGCCAGCAGCACCTTACCGGACATGAACACTGAAGCTTTCTTT. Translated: CASSTLPDMNTEAFF.

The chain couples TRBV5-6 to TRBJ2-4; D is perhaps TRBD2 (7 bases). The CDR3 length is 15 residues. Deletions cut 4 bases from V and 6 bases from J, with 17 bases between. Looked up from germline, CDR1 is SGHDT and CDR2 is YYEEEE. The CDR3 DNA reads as TGTGCCAGCAGCGTTGTTGGACTAGGGGGAAACATTCAGTACTTC. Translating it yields CASSVVGLGGNIQYF.

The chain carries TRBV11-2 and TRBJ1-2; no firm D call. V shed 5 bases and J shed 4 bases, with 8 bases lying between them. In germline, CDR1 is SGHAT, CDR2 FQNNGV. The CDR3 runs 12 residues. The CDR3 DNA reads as TGTGCCAGCAGCGTAGGGCCCTATGGCTACACCTTC. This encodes CASSVGPYGYTF.

In DNA form, the CDR3 reads TGTGCCAGCAGCGGACAGGGGGCGGTTGAAGCTTTCTTT. Translation gives CASSGQGAVEAFF. The chain uses TRBV6-5 and TRBJ1-1, with 11 bases matching TRBD1. The CDR3 loop spans 13 amino acids. V was clipped by 6 bases and J by 7 bases; unmatched bases: 4. Germline values: CDR1 MNHEY, CDR2 SVGAGI.

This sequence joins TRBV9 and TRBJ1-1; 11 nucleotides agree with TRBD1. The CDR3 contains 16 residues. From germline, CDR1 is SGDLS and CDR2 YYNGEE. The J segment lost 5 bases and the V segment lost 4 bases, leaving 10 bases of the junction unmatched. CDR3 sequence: CASSPWTGGIGTEAFF. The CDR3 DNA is TGTGCCAGCAGCCCCTGGACAGGGGGCATTGGGACTGAAGCTTTCTTT.

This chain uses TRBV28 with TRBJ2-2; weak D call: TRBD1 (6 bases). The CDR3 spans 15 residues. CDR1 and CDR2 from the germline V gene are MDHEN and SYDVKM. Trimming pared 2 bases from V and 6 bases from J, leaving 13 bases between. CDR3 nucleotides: TGTGCCAGCAGTTTACGGCCAAAGGGGGCCGGGGAGCTGTTTTTT. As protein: CASSLRPKGAGELFF.

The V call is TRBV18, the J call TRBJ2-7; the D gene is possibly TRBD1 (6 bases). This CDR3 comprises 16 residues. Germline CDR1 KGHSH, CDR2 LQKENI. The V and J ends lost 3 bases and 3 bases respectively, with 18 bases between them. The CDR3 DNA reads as TGTGCCAGCTCACCCCCGAAGGGGGTTAGCGACTACGAGCAGTACTTC. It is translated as CASSPPKGVSDYEQYF.

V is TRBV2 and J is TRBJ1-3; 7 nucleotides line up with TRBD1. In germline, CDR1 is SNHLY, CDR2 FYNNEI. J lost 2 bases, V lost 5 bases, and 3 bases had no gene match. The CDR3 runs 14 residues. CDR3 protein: CASSHRGAGNTIYF. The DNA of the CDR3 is TGTGCCAGCAGTCACAGGGGTGCTGGAAACACCATATATTTT.

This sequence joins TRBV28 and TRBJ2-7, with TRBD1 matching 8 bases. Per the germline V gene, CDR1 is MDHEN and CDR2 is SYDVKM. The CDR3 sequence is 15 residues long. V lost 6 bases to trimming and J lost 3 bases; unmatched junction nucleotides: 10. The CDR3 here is CASSPTGTGIYEQYF. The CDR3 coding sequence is TGTGCCAGCAGCCCGACCGGGACAGGAATCTACGAGCAGTACTTC.